Described below is a single T cell receptor (beta chain) sequence and its context. This receptor's antigen is unknown. Base-call qualities are not available, and no considerably larger clone is one nucleotide away. In the prospective study, participants were roughly 18 to 100 years old, resided in approximately 25 geographic areas of the United States, and were enrolled through a virtual design. In the prospective study, participants were assigned to cohorts based on the clinical history participants reported in a screening survey and a study questionnaire. Exposed participants had been in contact with someone with a PCR-confirmed or clinician-diagnosed COVID-19 case within 2 weeks of study entry. Mobile phlebotomists in the prospective study collected whole blood, serum and a nasopharyngeal or oropharyngeal swab from every participant. Participants in the prospective study had the option to provide additional blood draws and questionnaires over a roughly two-month period. Before DNA extraction, blood samples from the prospective study were shipped at room temperature or frozen.

This sample was included in a study of blood T cell repertoires in COVID-19 (dated by TCRdb to 2020 to 2022). As for the study more broadly: Samples from collaborators originated in the United States, Italy and Spain and spanned both the acute and convalescent phases of COVID-19. The prospective study material was composed of cDNA or gDNA derived from T cells, B-cell-depleted T cells, or PBMCs. Subjects who had been exposed to COVID-19, were actively infected with it, or had recovered from it provided the deeply sampled blood TCRbeta repertoires that made up the dataset. The repertoires were released in a freely available public database intended as a resource for research on the immune response to SARS-CoV-2. The sample metadata nearly always contained a de-identified subject ID, COVID-19 status, age in years and sex. Where HLA class I and class II types were available, the types were taken from metadata supplied by the sample provider, not from assay-based typing. The samples were drawn from the first 160 participants of the ongoing ImmuneRACE study and from some 1,300 subjects provided by 6 global collaborators. The full study reports these points: How much clinical and demographic metadata was included differed by source and by participant, and the metadata was provided uncurated.

TCRbeta CDR3 regions were amplified from genomic DNA by means of the immunoSEQ Assay, a bias-controlled multiplex PCR. In the authors' own workflow: The number of nucleated cells in each sample was estimated by amplification of reference gene primers within the assay. Sequence reads were collapsed and filtered to measure the absolute abundance of every unique TCRbeta CDR3 rearrangement. Productive Simpson clonality was computed per sample as the square root of Simpson's diversity index over productive rearrangements. Not all clones reach the TCRdb copy of this immuneACCESS table, which keeps in-frame sequences only. Checked studies attribute under half of the gap to unresolved V genes and leave the rest unexplained. V and J calls and clone size are those listed in that table; D and trimming were worked out from the DNA. The sample has 200,000 to 250,000 clones on record, 88% of them singletons. Approximately 3.5% of the sample is taken by the ten largest.

The CDR3 has 13 amino acids, counting the end cysteine and phenylalanine. The read is trimmed to its CDR3 DNA, 39 bases read in frame from base 1. V trim: 9 bases; J trim: 5 bases; unmatched bases: 7. For CDR1 and CDR2, the germline V gene lists SGHRS and YFSETQ. Source material: PBMCs or T cells enriched from blood (not recorded which). The sequence is built from TRBV5-1 and TRBJ2-1; 8 junctional bases match TRBD1. This TCR came from a woman aged 30 to 39 who had been exposed to COVID-19. The bases read TGCGCCACCAGGACAGGGAGGAACAATGAGCAGTTCTTC. Its product reads: CATRTGRNNEQFF.